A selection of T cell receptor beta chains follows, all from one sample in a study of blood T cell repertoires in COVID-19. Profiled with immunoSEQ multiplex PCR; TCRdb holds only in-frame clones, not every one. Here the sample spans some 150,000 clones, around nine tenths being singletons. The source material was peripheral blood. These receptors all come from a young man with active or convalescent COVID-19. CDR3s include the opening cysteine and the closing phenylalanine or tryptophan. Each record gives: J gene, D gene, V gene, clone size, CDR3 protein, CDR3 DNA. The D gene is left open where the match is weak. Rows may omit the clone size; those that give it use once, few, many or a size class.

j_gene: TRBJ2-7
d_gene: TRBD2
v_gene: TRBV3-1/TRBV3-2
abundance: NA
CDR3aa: CASSPNLAGGQYF
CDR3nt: TGTGCCAGCAGCCCGAATTTAGCGGGAGGGCAGTACTTC

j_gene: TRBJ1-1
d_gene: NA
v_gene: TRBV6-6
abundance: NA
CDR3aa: CASSRGPEAFF
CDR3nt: TGTGCCAGCAGTCGGGGCCCTGAAGCTTTCTTT

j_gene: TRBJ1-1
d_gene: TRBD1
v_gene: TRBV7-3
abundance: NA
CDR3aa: CASSQQGASNTEAFF
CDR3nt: TGTGCCAGCAGTCAACAGGGGGCTAGCAACACTGAAGCTTTCTTT

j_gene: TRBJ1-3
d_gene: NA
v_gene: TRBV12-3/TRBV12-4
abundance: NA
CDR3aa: CASSLSSGNTIYF
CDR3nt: TGTGCCAGCAGTTTGAGCTCTGGAAACACCATATATTTT

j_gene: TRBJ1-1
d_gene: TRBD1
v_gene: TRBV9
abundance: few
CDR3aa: CASSSTGVEEAFF
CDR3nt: TGTGCCAGCAGCTCCACAGGGGTGGAGGAAGCTTTCTTT

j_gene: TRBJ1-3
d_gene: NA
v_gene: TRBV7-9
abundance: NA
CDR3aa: CASSLVDKRGNTIYF
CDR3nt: TGTGCCAGCAGCTTAGTGGACAAGCGAGGAAACACCATATATTTT

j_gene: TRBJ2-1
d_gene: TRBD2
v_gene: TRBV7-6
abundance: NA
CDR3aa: CASTIIGGGNEQFF
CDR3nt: TGTGCCAGCACCATTATCGGGGGGGGCAATGAGCAGTTCTTC

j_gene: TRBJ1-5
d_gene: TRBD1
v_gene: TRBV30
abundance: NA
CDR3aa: CAWAKTGTSNQPQHF
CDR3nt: TGTGCCTGGGCCAAGACAGGGACTAGCAATCAGCCCCAGCATTTT

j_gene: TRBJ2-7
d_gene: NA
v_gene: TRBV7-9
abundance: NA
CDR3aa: CASSTSEFAYEQYF
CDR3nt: TGTGCCAGCAGCACTTCCGAGTTTGCTTACGAGCAGTACTTC

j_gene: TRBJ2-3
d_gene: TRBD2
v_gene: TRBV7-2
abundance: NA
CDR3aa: CASSLWWGTSGANTDTQYF
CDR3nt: TGTGCCAGCAGCCTTTGGTGGGGAACTAGCGGAGCTAACACAGATACGCAGTATTTT

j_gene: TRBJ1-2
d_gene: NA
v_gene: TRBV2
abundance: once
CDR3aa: CASTREAPSPYGYTF
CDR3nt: TGTGCCAGCACCAGAGAGGCCCCTAGTCCCTATGGCTACACCTTC

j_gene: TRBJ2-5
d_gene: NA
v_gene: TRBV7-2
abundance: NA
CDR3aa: CASSSNAGGEETQYF
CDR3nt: TGTGCCAGCAGCAGCAACGCTGGGGGCGAGGAGACCCAGTACTTC

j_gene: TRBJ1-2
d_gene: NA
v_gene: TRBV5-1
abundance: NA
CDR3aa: CASSFLTFYGYTF
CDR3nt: TGCGCCAGCAGCTTCCTGACATTCTATGGCTACACCTTC

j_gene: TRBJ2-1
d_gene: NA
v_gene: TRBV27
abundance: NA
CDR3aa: CASSLTGRGPNNEQFF
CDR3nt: TGTGCCAGCAGTTTAACGGGGCGGGGACCAAACAATGAGCAGTTCTTC

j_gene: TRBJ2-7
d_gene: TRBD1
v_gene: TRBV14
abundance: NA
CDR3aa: CASSPGQGVGYEQYF
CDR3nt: TGTGCCAGCAGCCCCGGACAGGGTGTGGGATACGAGCAGTACTTC

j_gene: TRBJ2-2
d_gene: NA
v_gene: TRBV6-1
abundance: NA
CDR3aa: CASSEGLPNTGELFF
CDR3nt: TGTGCCAGCAGTGAGGGACTTCCTAACACCGGGGAGCTGTTTTTT

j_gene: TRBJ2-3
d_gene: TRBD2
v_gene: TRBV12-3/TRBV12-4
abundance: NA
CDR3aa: CASSPILAGRYF
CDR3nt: TGTGCCAGCAGTCCCATCCTAGCGGGGCGATATTTT

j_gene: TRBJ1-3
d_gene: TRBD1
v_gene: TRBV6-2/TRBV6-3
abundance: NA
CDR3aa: CASSSRDRGRVGGNTIYF
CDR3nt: TGTGCCAGCAGCAGCCGGGACAGGGGGCGAGTTGGTGGAAACACCATATATTTT

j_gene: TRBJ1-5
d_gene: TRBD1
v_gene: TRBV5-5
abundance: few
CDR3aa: CASSRSTGDNQPQHF
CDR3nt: TGTGCCAGCAGCCGCTCGACAGGGGACAATCAGCCCCAGCATTTT

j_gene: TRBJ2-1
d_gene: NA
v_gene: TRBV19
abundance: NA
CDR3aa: CASSSQGSRDNEQFF
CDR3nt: TGTGCCAGTAGTTCCCAGGGGTCTAGGGACAATGAGCAGTTCTTC

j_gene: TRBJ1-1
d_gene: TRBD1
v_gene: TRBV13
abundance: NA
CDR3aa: CASSYGTGGYTEAFF
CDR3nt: TGTGCCAGCAGCTACGGGACAGGGGGGTACACTGAAGCTTTCTTT

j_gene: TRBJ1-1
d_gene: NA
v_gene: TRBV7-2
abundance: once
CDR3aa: CASSLVNQGRAFF
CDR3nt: TGTGCCAGCAGCTTAGTAAATCAGGGGCGAGCTTTCTTT

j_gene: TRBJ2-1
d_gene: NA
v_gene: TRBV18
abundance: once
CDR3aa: CASSLTRSYNEQFF
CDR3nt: TGTGCCAGCTCCCTAACTCGCTCCTACAATGAGCAGTTCTTC

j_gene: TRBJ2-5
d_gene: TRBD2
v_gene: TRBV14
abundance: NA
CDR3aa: CASSQYGTSQETQYF
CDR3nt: TGTGCCAGCAGCCAATACGGGACTAGCCAAGAGACCCAGTACTTC

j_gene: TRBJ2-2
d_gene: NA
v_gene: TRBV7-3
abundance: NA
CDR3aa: CASSRGTGSGELFF
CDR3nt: TGTGCCAGCAGCCGCGGAACAGGGTCGGGGGAGCTGTTTTTT

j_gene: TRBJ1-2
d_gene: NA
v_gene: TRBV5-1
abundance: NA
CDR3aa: CASSPGTYNYGYTF
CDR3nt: TGCGCCAGCAGCCCGGGGACATATAATTATGGCTACACCTTC

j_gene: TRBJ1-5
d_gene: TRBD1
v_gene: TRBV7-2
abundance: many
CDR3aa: CASSSRGNQPQHF
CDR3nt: TGTGCCAGCAGCTCCAGGGGGAATCAGCCCCAGCATTTT

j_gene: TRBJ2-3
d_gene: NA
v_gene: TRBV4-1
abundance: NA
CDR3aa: CASSQVYSTDTQYF
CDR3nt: TGCGCCAGCAGCCAAGTATATAGCACAGATACGCAGTATTTT

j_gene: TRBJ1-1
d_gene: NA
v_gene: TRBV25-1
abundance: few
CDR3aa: CASSGAINTEAFF
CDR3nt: TGTGCCAGCAGTGGAGCTATAAACACTGAAGCTTTCTTT

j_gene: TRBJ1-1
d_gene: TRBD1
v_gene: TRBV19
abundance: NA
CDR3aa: CVSGRTGDSPRTEAFF
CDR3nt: TGTGTCTCAGGCAGGACAGGGGACTCCCCACGGACTGAAGCTTTCTTT

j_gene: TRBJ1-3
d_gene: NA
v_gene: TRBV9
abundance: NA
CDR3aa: CASTTGSGNTIYF
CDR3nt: TGTGCCAGCACAACCGGCTCTGGAAACACCATATATTTT

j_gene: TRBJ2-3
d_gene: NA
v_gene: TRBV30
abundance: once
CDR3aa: CAWTLGVITDTQYF
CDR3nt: TGTGCCTGGACTCTCGGAGTCATCACAGATACGCAGTATTTT

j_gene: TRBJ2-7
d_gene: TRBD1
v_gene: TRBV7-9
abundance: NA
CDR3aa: CASSLWGQGALGSYEQYF
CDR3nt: TGTGCCAGCAGCTTATGGGGACAGGGGGCGTTGGGCTCCTACGAGCAGTACTTC

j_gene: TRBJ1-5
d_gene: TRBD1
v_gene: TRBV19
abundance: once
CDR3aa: CASFTGGGYSNQPQHF
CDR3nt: TGTGCCAGTTTCACAGGGGGGGGATATAGCAATCAGCCCCAGCATTTT

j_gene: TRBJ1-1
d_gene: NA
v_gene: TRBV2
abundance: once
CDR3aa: CASIKEAGNTEAFF
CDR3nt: TGTGCCAGCATTAAAGAAGCAGGGAACACTGAAGCTTTCTTT

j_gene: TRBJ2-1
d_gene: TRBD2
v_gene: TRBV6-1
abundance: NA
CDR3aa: CASSDLAGAYNEQFF
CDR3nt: TGTGCCAGCAGTGATCTCGCGGGAGCCTACAATGAGCAGTTCTTC

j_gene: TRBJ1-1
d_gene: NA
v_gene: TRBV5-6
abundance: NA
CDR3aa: CASSLERSTEAFF
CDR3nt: TGTGCCAGCAGCTTGGAGAGGAGCACTGAAGCTTTCTTT

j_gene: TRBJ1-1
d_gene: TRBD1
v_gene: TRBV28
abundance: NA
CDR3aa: CASRPDRHTEAFF
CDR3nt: TGTGCCAGCAGGCCGGACAGGCACACTGAAGCTTTCTTT

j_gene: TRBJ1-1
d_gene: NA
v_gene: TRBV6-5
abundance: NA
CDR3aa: CASGRGLATEAFF
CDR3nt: TGTGCCAGCGGACGTGGACTTGCCACTGAAGCTTTCTTT

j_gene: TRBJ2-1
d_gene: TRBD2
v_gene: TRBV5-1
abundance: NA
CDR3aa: CASSLLTGLDLYNEQFF
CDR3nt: TGCGCCAGCAGCTTATTAACCGGACTAGATTTGTACAATGAGCAGTTCTTC

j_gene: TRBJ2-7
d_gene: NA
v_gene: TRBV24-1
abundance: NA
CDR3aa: CATSDLGSYEQYF
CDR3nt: TGTGCCACCAGTGATTTGGGTAGCTACGAGCAGTACTTC

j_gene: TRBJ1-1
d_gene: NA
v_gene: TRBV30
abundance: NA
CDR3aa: CAWSWGDWEAFF
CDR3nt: TGTGCCTGGAGTTGGGGAGACTGGGAAGCTTTCTTT

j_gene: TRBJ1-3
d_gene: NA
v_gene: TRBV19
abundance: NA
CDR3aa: CASRPSSGNTIYF
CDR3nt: TGTGCCAGCAGGCCGAGCTCTGGAAACACCATATATTTT

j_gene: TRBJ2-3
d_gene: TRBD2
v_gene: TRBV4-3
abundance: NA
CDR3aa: CASSQDLRREWGGTDTQYF
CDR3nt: TGCGCCAGCAGCCAAGACCTCCGGCGCGAGTGGGGGGGTACAGATACGCAGTATTTT

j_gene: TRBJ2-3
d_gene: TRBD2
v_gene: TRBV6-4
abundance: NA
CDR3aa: CASSRTSDGGTDTQYF
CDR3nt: TGTGCCAGCAGCAGGACTAGCGATGGGGGCACAGATACGCAGTATTTT

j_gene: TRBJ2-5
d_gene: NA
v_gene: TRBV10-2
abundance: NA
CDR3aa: CASSESGIARYF
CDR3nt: TGCGCCAGCAGTGAGTCGGGAATAGCGAGGTACTTC

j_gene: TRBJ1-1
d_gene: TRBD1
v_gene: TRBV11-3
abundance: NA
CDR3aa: CASSVGTGEPMNTEAFF
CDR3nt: TGTGCCAGCAGCGTGGGGACAGGGGAGCCAATGAACACTGAAGCTTTCTTT

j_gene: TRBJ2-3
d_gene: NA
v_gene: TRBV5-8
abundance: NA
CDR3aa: CASSLDDSPADTQYF
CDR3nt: TGTGCCAGCAGCTTGGACGACAGCCCTGCAGATACGCAGTATTTT

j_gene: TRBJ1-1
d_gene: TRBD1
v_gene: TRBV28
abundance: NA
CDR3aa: CASSGFGQDYTEAFF
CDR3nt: TGTGCCAGCAGCGGATTCGGACAGGACTACACTGAAGCTTTCTTT

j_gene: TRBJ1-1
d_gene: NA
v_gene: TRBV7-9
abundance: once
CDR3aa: CASSFSGGEAFF
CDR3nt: TGTGCCAGCAGCTTCTCAGGAGGCGAAGCTTTCTTT

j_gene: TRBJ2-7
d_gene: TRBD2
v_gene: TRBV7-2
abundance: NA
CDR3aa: CASSLAGGPDEQYF
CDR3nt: TGTGCCAGCAGCTTAGCGGGAGGGCCGGATGAGCAGTACTTC

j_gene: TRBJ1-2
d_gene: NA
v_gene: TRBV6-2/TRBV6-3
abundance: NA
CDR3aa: CASSYRQPLLAGYTF
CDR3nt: TGTGCCAGCAGTTACCGCCAACCTCTGCTGGCTGGCTACACCTTC